This is a list of T cell receptor beta chains from one sample in a study of blood T cell repertoires in COVID-19. The assay was immunoSEQ multiplex PCR, and TCRdb's table has in-frame clones only and misses some. Of some 530,000 clones listed, 70% to 90% are singletons. Sequenced input: peripheral blood. Receptors originate from a human donor in a cohort sampled during active COVID-19. Both conserved end residues are part of each CDR3. Each record gives: clone size, D gene, V gene, J gene, CDR3 protein, CDR3 DNA. The D gene is left open where the match is weak. Size values are once, few and many counts, or a class for expanded clones, and some rows have none.

-	-	TRBV5-1	TRBJ2-3	CASSLDYPGRDTQYF	TGCGCCAGCAGCTTGGACTATCCTGGTAGGGATACGCAGTATTTT
once	-	TRBV7-9	TRBJ1-2	CASSLLESSVGYTF	TGTGCCAGCAGCTTACTTGAGAGTTCGGTTGGCTACACCTTC
many	-	TRBV5-8	TRBJ1-5	CASSPTSTWGGLNQPQHF	TGTGCCAGCAGCCCGACATCAACCTGGGGGGGCCTCAATCAGCCCCAGCATTTT
-	TRBD1	TRBV27	TRBJ1-2	CASSPRSTGAQGGYTF	TGTGCCAGCAGTCCACGTTCGACAGGGGCGCAAGGAGGCTACACCTTC
-	-	TRBV28	TRBJ2-1	CASSTPATRRTCQFF	TGTGCCAGCAGTACGCCGGCGACTAGGAGGACATGTCAGTTCTTC
-	-	TRBV15	TRBJ1-1	CATSRVSQGNTEAFF	TGTGCCACCAGCAGAGTGAGCCAGGGGAACACTGAAGCTTTCTTT
-	TRBD1	TRBV29-1	TRBJ2-3	CSIGQAGDTQYF	TGCAGCATAGGACAGGCGGGAGATACGCAGTATTTT
-	TRBD2	TRBV3-1/TRBV3-2	TRBJ2-4	CASSQAPVTSGRYF	TGTGCCAGCAGCCAAGCCCCTGTTACTAGCGGGAGGTACTTC
-	-	TRBV24-1	TRBJ2-3	CATSSSGYTQYF	TGTGCCACCTCCTCATCAGGGTATACGCAGTATTTT
-	-	TRBV7-9	TRBJ1-6	CASSSLGGSHSPLHF	TGTGCCAGCAGCTCCTTGGGGGGAAGTCATTCACCCCTCCACTTT
-	TRBD2	TRBV5-1	TRBJ2-1	CASSPSGRDNEQFF	TGCGCCAGCAGCCCAAGCGGGAGGGACAATGAGCAGTTCTTC
few	TRBD1	TRBV20-1	TRBJ1-1	CSASGAGGWMNTEAFF	TGCAGTGCTAGTGGGGCAGGGGGCTGGATGAACACTGAAGCTTTCTTT
-	-	TRBV5-8	TRBJ1-4	CASSLPGGLFF	TGTGCCAGCAGCTTGCCAGGTGGGCTGTTTTTT
-	-	TRBV5-4	TRBJ1-6	CASSIPGGRNSPLHF	TGTGCCAGCAGCATCCCCGGGGGGCGAAATTCACCCCTCCACTTT
-	-	TRBV3-1/TRBV3-2	TRBJ2-6	CASSPQPGANVLTF	TGTGCCAGCAGCCCACAGCCTGGGGCCAACGTCCTGACTTTC
-	-	TRBV6-1	TRBJ1-1	CASREGGGTEAFF	TGTGCCAGCAGGGAAGGGGGAGGTACTGAAGCTTTCTTT
-	TRBD2	TRBV27	TRBJ2-1	CASSPTSGNDNEQFF	TGTGCCAGCAGCCCGACTAGCGGGAACGACAATGAGCAGTTCTTC
-	-	TRBV6-2/TRBV6-3	TRBJ1-1	CASSWTVVYMNTEAFF	TGTGCCAGCAGCTGGACAGTCGTCTATATGAACACTGAAGCTTTCTTT
-	-	TRBV10-1	TRBJ2-1	CASSEEGGGPNEQFF	TGCGCCAGCAGTGAGGAGGGGGGAGGGCCTAATGAGCAGTTCTTC
-	-	TRBV28	TRBJ1-1	CASSSGHEAFF	TGTGCCAGCAGTTCTGGGCATGAAGCTTTCTTT
-	TRBD1	TRBV30	TRBJ1-2	CAWADRVRAGYTF	TGTGCCTGGGCCGACAGGGTAAGGGCTGGCTACACCTTC
once	-	TRBV15	TRBJ2-1	CATSRDLSGSYNEQFF	TGTGCCACCAGCAGAGATCTCTCCGGCTCCTACAATGAGCAGTTCTTC
-	TRBD1	TRBV3-1/TRBV3-2	TRBJ1-1	CASSTQGGATEAFF	TGTGCCAGCAGCACTCAGGGGGGAGCCACTGAAGCTTTCTTT
-	TRBD2	TRBV2	TRBJ2-2	CASKPLAVNTGELFF	TGTGCCAGCAAACCACTAGCGGTGAACACCGGGGAGCTGTTTTTT
-	TRBD2	TRBV7-8	TRBJ2-3	CASSTGTSGSADTQYF	TGTGCCAGCAGCACAGGGACTAGCGGGAGCGCAGATACGCAGTATTTT
-	-	TRBV7-3	TRBJ2-6	CASSPKGPAAGANVLTF	TGTGCCAGCAGCCCAAAGGGGCCCGCCGCTGGGGCCAACGTCCTGACTTTC
-	-	TRBV20-1	TRBJ1-1	CSASGQSRTEAFF	TGCAGTGCTAGTGGGCAGTCTAGAACTGAAGCTTTCTTT
-	-	TRBV6-4	TRBJ2-2	CASRTQVNTGELFF	TGTGCCAGCAGGACACAGGTGAACACCGGGGAGCTGTTTTTT
-	-	TRBV27	TRBJ2-6	CASLQQRPSGANVLTF	TGTGCCAGCCTTCAACAGCGGCCTTCTGGGGCCAACGTCCTGACTTTC
-	-	TRBV11-2	TRBJ2-7	CASSLGQSYEQYF	TGTGCCAGCAGCTTAGGACAGTCCTACGAGCAGTACTTC
-	-	TRBV7-3	TRBJ2-3	CASSFSLTDTQYF	TGTGCCAGCAGCTTCTCCTTGACAGATACGCAGTATTTT
-	-	TRBV9	TRBJ2-1	CASGSGTDYNEQFF	TGTGCCAGTGGTAGCGGGACAGACTACAATGAGCAGTTCTTC
-	-	TRBV9	TRBJ2-2	CASTLLPGPPTPTGELFF	TGTGCCAGCACCTTACTTCCAGGGCCCCCCACCCCCACCGGGGAGCTGTTTTTT
-	-	TRBV11-2	TRBJ1-1	CASSANRDTEAFF	TGTGCCAGCAGCGCTAACAGGGACACTGAAGCTTTCTTT
-	TRBD2	TRBV5-5	TRBJ2-7	CASSSGLAGEWAYEQYF	TGTGCCAGCAGCTCGGGACTAGCGGGAGAGTGGGCCTACGAGCAGTACTTC